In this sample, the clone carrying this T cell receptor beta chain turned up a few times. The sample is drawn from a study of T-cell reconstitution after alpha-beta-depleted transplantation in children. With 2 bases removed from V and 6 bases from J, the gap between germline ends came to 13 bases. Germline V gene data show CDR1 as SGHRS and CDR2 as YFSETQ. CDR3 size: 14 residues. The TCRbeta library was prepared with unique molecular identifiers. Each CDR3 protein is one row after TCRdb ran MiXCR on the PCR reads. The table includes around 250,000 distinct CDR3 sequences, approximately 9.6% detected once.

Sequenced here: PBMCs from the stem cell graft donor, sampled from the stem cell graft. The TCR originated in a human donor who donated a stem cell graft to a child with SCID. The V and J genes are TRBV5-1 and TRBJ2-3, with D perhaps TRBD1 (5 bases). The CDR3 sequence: CASSFGSKGDTQYF. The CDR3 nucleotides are TGCGCCAGCAGCTTCGGCAGCAAGGGGGATACGCAGTATTTT.